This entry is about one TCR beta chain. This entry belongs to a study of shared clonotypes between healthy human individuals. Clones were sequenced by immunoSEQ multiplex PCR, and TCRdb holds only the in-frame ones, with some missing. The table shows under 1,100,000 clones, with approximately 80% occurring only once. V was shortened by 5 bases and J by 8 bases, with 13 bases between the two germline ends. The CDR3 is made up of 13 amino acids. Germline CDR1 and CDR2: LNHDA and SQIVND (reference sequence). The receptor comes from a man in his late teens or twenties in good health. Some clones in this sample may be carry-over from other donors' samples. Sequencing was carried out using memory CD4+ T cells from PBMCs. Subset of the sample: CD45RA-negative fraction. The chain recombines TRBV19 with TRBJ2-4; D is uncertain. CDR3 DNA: TGTGCCAGTAGTCTCCAAGTATTGGACATTCAGTACTTC. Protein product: CASSLQVLDIQYF.